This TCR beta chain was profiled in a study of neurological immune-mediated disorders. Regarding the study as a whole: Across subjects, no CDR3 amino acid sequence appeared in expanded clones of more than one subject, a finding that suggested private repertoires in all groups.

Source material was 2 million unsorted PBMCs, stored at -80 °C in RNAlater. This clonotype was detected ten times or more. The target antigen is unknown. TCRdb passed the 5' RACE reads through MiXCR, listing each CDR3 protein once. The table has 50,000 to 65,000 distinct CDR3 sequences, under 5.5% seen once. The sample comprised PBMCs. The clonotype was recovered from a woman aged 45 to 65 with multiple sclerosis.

The CDR3 DNA is TGTGCCAGCAGTTTAGTCGGGGTTCTATTCTCTGGAAACACCATATATTTT. This translates into CASSLVGVLFSGNTIYF. This chain uses TRBV12-3 or TRBV12-4 with TRBJ1-3; no reliable D call. This CDR3 is 17 amino acids long. V was cut by 1 base and J by 0 bases, with 13 bases left in between.